In this sample, the clone carrying this T cell receptor beta chain is large. Its antigen is as yet unknown. The CDR3 covers 14 residues. V lost 0 bases and J 3 bases, leaving 9 bases between the germline ends. From germline, CDR1 is SGHKS and CDR2 YYEKEE (reference sequence). The sample comes from a study of cytomegalovirus exposure and HLA in healthy donors. Study results and limitations: According to an earlier analysis, most TCR beta V segments yielded productive rearrangements about 87% or about 30% of the time. The presence/absence work took it that sequencing depth was about the same across donors. Across HLA loci, a later analysis found differing TCR association rates, with DRB1 most and HLA-C fewest.

The study ran its PCR with 60 Vbeta and 13 Jbeta primers. Some clones are missing from TCRdb's copy, which holds only in-frame ones; the method was immunoSEQ multiplex PCR. The sample comprises more than 80,000 clones, more than 65% of which are singletons, and approximately 9.2% rests with the top ten. This receptor was identified in a human donor in good health. The rearrangement joins TRBV5-5 to TRBJ1-2; the D is unclear. Material for sequencing was PBMCs. The CDR3 nucleotides are TGTGCCAGCAGCTTGGAATCTCCCCACTATGGCTACACCTTC. Translation: CASSLESPHYGYTF.